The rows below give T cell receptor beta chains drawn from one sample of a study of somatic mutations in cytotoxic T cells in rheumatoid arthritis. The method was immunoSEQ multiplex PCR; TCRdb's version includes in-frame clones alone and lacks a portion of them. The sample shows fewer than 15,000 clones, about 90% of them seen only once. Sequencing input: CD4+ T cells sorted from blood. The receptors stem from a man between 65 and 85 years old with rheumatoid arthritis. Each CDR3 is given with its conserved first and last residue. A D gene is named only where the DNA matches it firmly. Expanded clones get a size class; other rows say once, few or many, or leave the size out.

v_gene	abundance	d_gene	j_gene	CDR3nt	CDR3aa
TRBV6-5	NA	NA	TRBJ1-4	TGTGCCAGCAGTTACTCGTTCTACAGGGCTAATGAAAAACTGTTTTTT	CASSYSFYRANEKLFF
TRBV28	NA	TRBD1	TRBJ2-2	TGTGCCAGCAGTCCTCCGACAGGGGCAACGAACACCGGGGAGCTGTTTTTT	CASSPPTGATNTGELFF
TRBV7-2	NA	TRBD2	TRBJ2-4	TGTGCCAGCAGCCCACAACCCCTAGCGGGAGTAGCCAAAAACATTCAGTACTTC	CASSPQPLAGVAKNIQYF
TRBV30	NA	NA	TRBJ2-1	TGTGCCTGGAGTGTCCAGGCCGGGGGTGAGCAGTTCTTC	CAWSVQAGGEQFF
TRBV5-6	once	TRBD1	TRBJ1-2	TGTGCCAGCAGCACGACAGGGGGCGATGGCTACACCTTC	CASSTTGGDGYTF
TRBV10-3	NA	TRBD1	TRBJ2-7	TGTGCCGTAGTGGGACAGAACTACGAGCAGTACTTC	CAVVGQNYEQYF
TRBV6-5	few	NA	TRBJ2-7	TGTGCCAGCAGGAATATCGGCGAGCAGTACTTC	CASRNIGEQYF
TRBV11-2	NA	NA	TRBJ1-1	TGTGCCAGCAGCCAAGGACAGTTGTTAGAAGCTTTCTTT	CASSQGQLLEAFF
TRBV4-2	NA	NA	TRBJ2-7	TGTGCCAGCAGCCAAGAAAAGACTACAAGGATTGAGCAGTACTTC	CASSQEKTTRIEQYF
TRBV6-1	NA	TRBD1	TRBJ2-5	TGTGCCAGCAATAGGGACAGGGGGGAAGAAGAGACCCAGTACTTC	CASNRDRGEEETQYF
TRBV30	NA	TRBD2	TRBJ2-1	TGTGCCTGGAGTGCACGGAGCGGGAGGGCCGATGAGCAGTTCTTC	CAWSARSGRADEQFF
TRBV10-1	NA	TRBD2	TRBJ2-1	TGCGCCAGCAGACCTAGCGGGGTGAATGAGCAGTTCTTC	CASRPSGVNEQFF
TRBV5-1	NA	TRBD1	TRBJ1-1	TGCGCCAGCAGCTGGGACAGCGGGCTTGAAGCTTTCTTT	CASSWDSGLEAFF
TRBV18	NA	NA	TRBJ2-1	TGTGCCAGCTCCCCCGGATCAGACAGGCTAAGCAATGAGCAGTTCTTC	CASSPGSDRLSNEQFF
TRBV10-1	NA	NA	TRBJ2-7	TGCGCCAGCAGTGAGTTGGTGGGGAGCTCCTACGAGCAGTACTTC	CASSELVGSSYEQYF
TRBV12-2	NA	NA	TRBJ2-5	TGTGCAAGTCGCCAGGGGACTGGGGACAGGGGAGGCGAGACCCAGTACTTC	CASRQGTGDRGGETQYF
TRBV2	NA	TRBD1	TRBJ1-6	TGTGCCAGCAGTGCGGGACAGGTTGCGCCTGGTTCACCCCTCCACTTT	CASSAGQVAPGSPLHF
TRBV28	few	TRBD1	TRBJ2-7	TGTGCCAGCAGACCGGGACAGACCTACGAGCAGTACTTC	CASRPGQTYEQYF
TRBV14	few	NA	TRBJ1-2	TGTGCCAGCAGCCAAGTACTTATGTATGGCTACACCTTC	CASSQVLMYGYTF
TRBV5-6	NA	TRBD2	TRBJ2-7	TGTGCCAGCAGCTCGTCTAGCGGGGGGGCGGGTGAGCAGTACTTC	CASSSSSGGAGEQYF
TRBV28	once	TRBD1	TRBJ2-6	TGTGCCAGCACCCAGGGGGACAGGGGGAGGTGGGCCAACGTCCTGACTTTC	CASTQGDRGRWANVLTF
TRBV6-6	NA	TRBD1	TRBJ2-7	TGTGCCAGCAGTCCGTCGGACAGGGCGAGATACGAGCAGTACTTC	CASSPSDRARYEQYF
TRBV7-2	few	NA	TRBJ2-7	TGTGCCAGCAGCTTAGTAAGCCGGAGCTCCTACGAGCAGTACTTC	CASSLVSRSSYEQYF
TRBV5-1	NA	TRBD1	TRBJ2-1	TGCGCCAGCAGCCCTGGACAGGGGGCCTACAATGAGCAGTTCTTC	CASSPGQGAYNEQFF
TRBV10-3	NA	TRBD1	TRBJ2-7	TGTGCCATCAGCCCAGGGGGCAGTTACGAGCAGTACTTC	CAISPGGSYEQYF
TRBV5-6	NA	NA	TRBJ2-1	TGTGCCAGCAGCTTGGTTGACAGTATGCACAATGAGCAGTTCTTC	CASSLVDSMHNEQFF
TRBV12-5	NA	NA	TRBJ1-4	TGTGCTAGTGGTTTTTCCCCGGGACATATACCATCCGATGAAAAACTGTTTTTT	CASGFSPGHIPSDEKLFF
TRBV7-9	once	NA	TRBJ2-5	TGTGCCAGCAGCCCGAGGGGGACCCAAGAGACCCAGTACTTC	CASSPRGTQETQYF
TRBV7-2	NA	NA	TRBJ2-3	TGTGCCAGCAGCCAATCCAAACAAGATACGCAGTATTTT	CASSQSKQDTQYF
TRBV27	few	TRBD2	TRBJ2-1	TGTGCCAGCAGCTTACGCCTAGCGGGAGGGCCTAATGAGCAGTTCTTC	CASSLRLAGGPNEQFF
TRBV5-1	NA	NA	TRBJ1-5	TGCGCCAGCAGCTTCGACACAAATAGCAATCAGCCCCAGCATTTT	CASSFDTNSNQPQHF
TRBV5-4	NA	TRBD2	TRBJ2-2	TGTGCCAGCAGCTCTCCTAGCGGGGCCGGTCACGGGGAGCTGTTTTTT	CASSSPSGAGHGELFF
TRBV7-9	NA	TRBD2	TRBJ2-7	TGTGCCAGCAGCTCCCCCCGGACTAGCGGGATCTACGAGCAGTACTTC	CASSSPRTSGIYEQYF
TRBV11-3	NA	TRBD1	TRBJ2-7	TGTGCCAGCAGTACCGGGACAGGGAACTACGAGCAGTACTTC	CASSTGTGNYEQYF
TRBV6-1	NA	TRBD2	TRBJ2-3	TGTGCCAGCAGTGGAGTCGGGGGGAGCACAGATACGCAGTATTTT	CASSGVGGSTDTQYF
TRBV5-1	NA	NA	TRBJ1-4	TGCGCCAGCAGAGAAACAGCGAGCGGAACCGAAAAACTGTTTTTT	CASRETASGTEKLFF
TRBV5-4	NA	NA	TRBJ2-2	TGTGCCAGCAGCCTAGTGAGTGGCAATACCGGGGAGCTGTTTTTT	CASSLVSGNTGELFF